This T cell receptor (beta chain) was sequenced during a study of blood T cells in healthy people across ages. Study-wide results and caveats: As naive T cell percentage varied, TCR beta diversity correlated strongly with it. One million T cells yielded diversity estimates that were considered underestimates.

Each donor's blood draw was approximately 10 milliliters of peripheral blood. The CDR3 loop spans 15 amino acids. The germline gives CDR1 MNHNY, CDR2 SVGAGI (reference sequence). Sample-barcoded 5' priming and a J-beta primer mix drove a second PCR of about 7 to 12 cycles. Researchers report that each sample yielded at least 2.5 million CDR3-containing paired-end reads. MiXCR, run by TCRdb on the 5' RACE reads, gives a single entry per CDR3 protein. Among some 1.4 million distinct CDR3 sequences listed, approximately 38% were seen once. Comment on this clonotype: Its antigen is as yet unknown.

The sequencing input was blood. The receptor was isolated from a woman aged 18-35 years in good health. The J gene is TRBJ2-4, the V gene TRBV6-6; 7 bases are shared with TRBD1. The J call may not be correct, given that the DNA end is closer to TRBJ2-7. For the CDR3, the DNA is TGTGCCAGCGGCAACCCGGGACAGTATCCCTACGAGCAGTACTTC. It yields the protein CASGNPGQYPYEQYF.